The rows below give T cell receptor beta chains drawn from one sample of a study of beta chain features in type 1 diabetes. The table came from immunoSEQ multiplex PCR; TCRdb's copy has only in-frame clones and leaves some out. The sample yields some 400,000 clones, about 16% seen once. Specimen: naive CD4+ T cells from blood. These receptors originate from a woman aged 18-29 years in good health. Each CDR3 is given with its conserved first and last residue. The order of the fields is D gene, clone size, V gene, CDR3 protein. D genes are given only for firm matches. Expanded clones get a size class; other rows say once, few or many, or leave the size out.

TRBD2 | NA | TRBV4-1 | CASSHSNSGNEETQYF
NA | few | TRBV6-1 | CASSEGDFWDEQFF
TRBD1 | few | TRBV25-1 | CASRRAGGVNEKLFF
NA | few | TRBV2 | CASTPGVNQPQHF
TRBD1 | NA | TRBV7-9 | CASSFGTVQETQYF
TRBD2 | NA | TRBV30 | CAWTGAASGSLHEQFF
TRBD2 | few | TRBV30 | CAWSGAGGYEQYF
NA | few | TRBV30 | CAWSAFRGTEAFF
NA | NA | TRBV7-9 | CASSSRSYGYTF
TRBD1 | few | TRBV2 | CASSGQGPYEQYF
TRBD1 | NA | TRBV5-4 | CASSSGQWNTEAFF
TRBD2 | few | TRBV9 | CASSVAGLATVTDTQYF
TRBD1 | NA | TRBV30 | CASDRGTGTEAFF
TRBD2 | NA | TRBV4-3 | CASSQDGGTSGTNIQYF
TRBD2 | few | TRBV29-1 | CSHRGGRACRTGELFF
NA | NA | TRBV2 | CASSEEGTQYF
NA | NA | TRBV27 | CASAARPYYEQYF
NA | few | TRBV5-4 | CASSLQGPEAFF
NA | NA | TRBV28 | CASSPGQIRTDTQYF
NA | NA | TRBV6-5 | CASSTSYEQYF